The source of this T cell receptor (beta chain) is a study of blood T cell repertoires in COVID-19. Study context: Both acute and convalescent COVID-19 samples were obtained from the United States, Italy and Spain.

Residents of 20 to 25 US areas, aged roughly 18 to 90 years, made up the participants. Germline assignment: CDR1 MGHRA and CDR2 YSYEKL. This CDR3 region has 15 residues. Trimming took 10 bases from V and 0 from J; bases not matched to a gene: 12. Assay used: immunoSEQ multiplex PCR; TCRdb lists only in-frame clones, some missing. Of under 200,000 clones listed, more than 65% are singletons. Sequenced input: PBMCs or T cells enriched from blood (not recorded which). The V call is TRBV4-1, the J call TRBJ2-7; 7 positions agree with TRBD1. The sequence came from a man in his sixties who had recovered from COVID-19. DNA for the CDR3: TGCGCCACCGCCCCGGGGACAGCGAGCTCCTACGAGCAGTACTTC. Translating it yields CATAPGTASSYEQYF.